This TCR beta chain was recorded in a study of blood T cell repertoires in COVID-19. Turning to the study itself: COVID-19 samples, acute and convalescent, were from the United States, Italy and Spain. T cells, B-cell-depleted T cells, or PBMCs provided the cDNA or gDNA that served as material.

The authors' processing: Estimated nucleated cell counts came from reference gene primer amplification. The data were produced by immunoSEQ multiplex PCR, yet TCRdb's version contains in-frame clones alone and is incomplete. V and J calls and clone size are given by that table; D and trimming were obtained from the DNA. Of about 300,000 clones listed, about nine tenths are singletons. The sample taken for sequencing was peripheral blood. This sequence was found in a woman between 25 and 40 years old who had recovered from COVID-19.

CDR3 coding DNA: TGTGCCAGCAGCGCACAGGACTATGGCTACACCTTC. Residues: CASSAQDYGYTF. The V call is TRBV6-5, the J call TRBJ1-2; tentatively, D is TRBD1 (5 bases). Germline V gene sequence: CDR1 MNHEY, CDR2 SVGAGI. V lost 6 bases, J lost 3 bases, and 8 bases lay in between. The CDR3 totals 12 residues.